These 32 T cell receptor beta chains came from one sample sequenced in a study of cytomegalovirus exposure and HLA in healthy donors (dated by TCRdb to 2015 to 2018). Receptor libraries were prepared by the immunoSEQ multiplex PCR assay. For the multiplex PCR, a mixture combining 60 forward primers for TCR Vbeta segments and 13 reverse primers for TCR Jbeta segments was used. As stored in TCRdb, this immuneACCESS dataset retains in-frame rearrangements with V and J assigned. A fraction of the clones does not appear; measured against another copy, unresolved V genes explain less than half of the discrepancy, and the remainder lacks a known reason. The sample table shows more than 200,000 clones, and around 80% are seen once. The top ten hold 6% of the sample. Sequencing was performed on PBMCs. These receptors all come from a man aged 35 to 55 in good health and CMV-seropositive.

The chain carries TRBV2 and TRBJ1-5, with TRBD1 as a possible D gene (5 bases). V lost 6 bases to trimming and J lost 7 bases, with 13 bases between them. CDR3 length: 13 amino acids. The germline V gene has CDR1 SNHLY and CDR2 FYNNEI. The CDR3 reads CASSGGWGQPQHF. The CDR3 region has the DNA TGTGCCAGCAGCGGAGGGTGGGGGCAGCCCCAGCATTTT.

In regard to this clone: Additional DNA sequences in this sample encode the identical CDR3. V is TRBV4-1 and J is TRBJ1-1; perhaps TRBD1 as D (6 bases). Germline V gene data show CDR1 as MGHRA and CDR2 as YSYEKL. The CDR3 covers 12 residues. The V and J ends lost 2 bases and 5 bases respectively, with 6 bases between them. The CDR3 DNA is TGCGCCAGCAGCCAAACAGGGACTGAAGCTTTCTTT. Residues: CASSQTGTEAFF.

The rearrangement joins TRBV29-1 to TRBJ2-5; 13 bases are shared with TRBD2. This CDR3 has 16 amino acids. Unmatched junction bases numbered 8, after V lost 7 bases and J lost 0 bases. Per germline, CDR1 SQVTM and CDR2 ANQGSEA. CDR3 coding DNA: TGCAGCGGTACCGGGACTAGCGGGAAGTACCAAGAGACCCAGTACTTC. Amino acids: CSGTGTSGKYQETQYF.

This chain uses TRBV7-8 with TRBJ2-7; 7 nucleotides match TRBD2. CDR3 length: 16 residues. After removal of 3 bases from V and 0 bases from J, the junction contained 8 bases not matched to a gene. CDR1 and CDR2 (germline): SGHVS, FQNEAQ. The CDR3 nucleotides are TGTGCCAGCAGCTTGGCTAGCGGAGCGGCCTCCTACGAGCAGTACTTC. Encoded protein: CASSLASGAASYEQYF.

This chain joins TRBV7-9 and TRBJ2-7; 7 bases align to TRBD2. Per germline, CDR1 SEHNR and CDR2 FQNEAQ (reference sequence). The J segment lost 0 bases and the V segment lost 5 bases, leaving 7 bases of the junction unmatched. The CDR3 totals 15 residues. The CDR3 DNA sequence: TGTGCCAGCAGCGTATCGGGGGGAAGCTCCTACGAGCAGTACGTC. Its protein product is CASSVSGGSSYEQYV.

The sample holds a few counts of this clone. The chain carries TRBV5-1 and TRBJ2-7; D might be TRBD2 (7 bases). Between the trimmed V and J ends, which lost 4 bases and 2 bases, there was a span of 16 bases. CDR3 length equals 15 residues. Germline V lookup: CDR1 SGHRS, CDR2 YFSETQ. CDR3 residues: CASSPEGEGPYEQYF. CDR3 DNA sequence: TGCGCCAGCAGCCCCGAGGGGGAGGGCCCCTACGAGCAGTACTTC.

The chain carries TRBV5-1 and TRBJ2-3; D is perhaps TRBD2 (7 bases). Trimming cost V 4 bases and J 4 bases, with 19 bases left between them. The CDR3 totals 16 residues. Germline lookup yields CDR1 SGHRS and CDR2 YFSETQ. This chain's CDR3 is CASSPGGGSSPDTQYF. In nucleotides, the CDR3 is TGCGCCAGCAGCCCCGGGGGCGGGAGTAGTCCAGATACGCAGTATTTT.

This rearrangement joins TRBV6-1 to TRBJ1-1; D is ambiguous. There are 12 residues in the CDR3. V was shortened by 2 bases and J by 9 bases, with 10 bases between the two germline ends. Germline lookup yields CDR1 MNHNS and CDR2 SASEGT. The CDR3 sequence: CASSEHLIQAFF. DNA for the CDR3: TGTGCCAGCAGTGAACACCTAATACAAGCTTTCTTT.

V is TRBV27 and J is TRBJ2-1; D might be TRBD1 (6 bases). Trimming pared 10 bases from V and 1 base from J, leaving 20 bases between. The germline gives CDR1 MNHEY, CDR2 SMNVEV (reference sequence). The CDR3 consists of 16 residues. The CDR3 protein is CATKVEIQGSYNEQFF. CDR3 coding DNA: TGTGCCACCAAAGTTGAAATACAGGGTTCCTACAATGAGCAGTTCTTC.

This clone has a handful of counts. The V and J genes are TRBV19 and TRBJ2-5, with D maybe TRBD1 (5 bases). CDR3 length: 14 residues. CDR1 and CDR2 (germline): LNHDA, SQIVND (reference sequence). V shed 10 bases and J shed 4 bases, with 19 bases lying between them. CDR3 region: CATMGGALGETQYF. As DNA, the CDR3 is TGTGCCACCATGGGTGGGGCCTTAGGAGAGACCCAGTACTTC.

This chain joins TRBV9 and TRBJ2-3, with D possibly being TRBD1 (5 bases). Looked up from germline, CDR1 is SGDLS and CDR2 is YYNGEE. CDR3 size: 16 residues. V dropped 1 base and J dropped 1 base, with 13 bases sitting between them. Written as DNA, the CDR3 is TGTGCCAGCAGCGTAAGTCAGGGTACTGGCACAGATACGCAGTATTTT. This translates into CASSVSQGTGTDTQYF.

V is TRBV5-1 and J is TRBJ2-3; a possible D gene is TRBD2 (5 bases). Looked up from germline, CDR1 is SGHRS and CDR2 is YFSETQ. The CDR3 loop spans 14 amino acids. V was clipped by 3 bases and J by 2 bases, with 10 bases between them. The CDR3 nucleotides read TGCGCCAGCAGCTCTAGCCCCGCCACAGATACGCAGTATTTT. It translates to CASSSSPATDTQYF.

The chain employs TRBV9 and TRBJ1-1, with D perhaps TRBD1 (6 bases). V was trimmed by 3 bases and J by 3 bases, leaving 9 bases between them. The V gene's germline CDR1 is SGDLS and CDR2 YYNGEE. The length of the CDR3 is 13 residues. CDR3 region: CASSEDSHTEAFF. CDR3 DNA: TGTGCCAGCAGCGAGGACAGCCACACTGAAGCTTTCTTT.

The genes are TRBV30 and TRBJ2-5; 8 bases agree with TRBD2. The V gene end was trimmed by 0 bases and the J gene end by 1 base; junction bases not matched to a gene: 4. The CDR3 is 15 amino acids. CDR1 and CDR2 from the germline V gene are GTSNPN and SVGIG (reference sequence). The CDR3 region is CAWSVGLAGQETQYF. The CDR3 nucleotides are TGTGCCTGGAGTGTAGGGCTAGCGGGCCAAGAGACCCAGTACTTC.

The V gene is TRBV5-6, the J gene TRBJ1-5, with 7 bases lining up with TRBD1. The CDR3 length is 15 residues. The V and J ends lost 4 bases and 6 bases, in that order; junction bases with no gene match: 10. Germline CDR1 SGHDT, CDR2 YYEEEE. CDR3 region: CASSETGEVGQPQHF. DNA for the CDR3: TGTGCCAGCAGCGAAACAGGGGAAGTCGGTCAGCCCCAGCATTTT.

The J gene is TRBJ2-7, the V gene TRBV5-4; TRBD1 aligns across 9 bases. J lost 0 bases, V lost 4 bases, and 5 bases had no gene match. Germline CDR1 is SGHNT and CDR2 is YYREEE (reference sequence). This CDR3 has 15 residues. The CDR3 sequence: CASSELTGGSYEQYF. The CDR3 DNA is TGTGCCAGCAGCGAACTGACAGGGGGCTCCTACGAGCAGTACTTC.

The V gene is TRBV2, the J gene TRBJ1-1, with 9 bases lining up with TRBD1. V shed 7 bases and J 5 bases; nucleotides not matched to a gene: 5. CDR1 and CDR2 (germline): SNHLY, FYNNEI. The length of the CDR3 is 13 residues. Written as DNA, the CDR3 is TGTGCCAGCATCCGGACAGGGGTAACTGAAGCTTTCTTT. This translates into CASIRTGVTEAFF. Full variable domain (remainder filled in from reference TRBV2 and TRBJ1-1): EPEVTQTPSHQVTQMGQEVILRCVPISNHLYFYWYRQILGQKVEFLVSFYNNEISEKSEIFDDQFSVERPDGSNFTLKIRSTKLEDSAMYFCASIRTGVTEAFFGQGTRLTVV.

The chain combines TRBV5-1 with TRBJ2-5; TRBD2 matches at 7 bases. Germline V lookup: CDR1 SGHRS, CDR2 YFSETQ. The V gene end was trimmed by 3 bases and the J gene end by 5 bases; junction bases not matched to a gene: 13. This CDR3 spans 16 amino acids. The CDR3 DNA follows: TGCGCCAGCAGCTCCAGACTAGCCGGAGCAATGGAGACCCAGTACTTC. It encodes CASSSRLAGAMETQYF.

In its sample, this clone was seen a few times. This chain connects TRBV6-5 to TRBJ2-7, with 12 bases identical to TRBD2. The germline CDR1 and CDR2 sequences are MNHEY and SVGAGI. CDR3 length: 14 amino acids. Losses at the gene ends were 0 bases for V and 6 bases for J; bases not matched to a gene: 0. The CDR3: CASSYSTSGSEQYF. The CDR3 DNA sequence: TGTGCCAGCAGTTACTCGACTAGCGGGAGCGAGCAGTACTTC.

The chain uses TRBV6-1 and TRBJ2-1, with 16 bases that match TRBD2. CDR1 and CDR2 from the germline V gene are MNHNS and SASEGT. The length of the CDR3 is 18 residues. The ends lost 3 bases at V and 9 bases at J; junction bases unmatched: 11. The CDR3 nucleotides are TGTGCCAGCAGTGACGGGACTAGCGGGAGGGCCAGAAGGGGTGAGCAGTTCTTC. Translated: CASSDGTSGRARRGEQFF.

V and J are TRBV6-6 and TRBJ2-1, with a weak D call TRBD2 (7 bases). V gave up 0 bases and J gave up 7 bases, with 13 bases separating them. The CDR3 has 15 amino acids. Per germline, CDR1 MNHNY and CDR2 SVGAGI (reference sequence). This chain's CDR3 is CASSYSGAGANEQFF. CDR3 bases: TGTGCCAGCAGTTACTCGGGGGCGGGGGCGAATGAGCAGTTCTTC.

The CDR3 region is CASSSSPGAGALYEQYV. CDR3 bases: TGTGCCAGCAGCTCGTCGCCGGGAGCGGGGGCCCTATACGAGCAGTACGTC. The V gene is TRBV28, the J gene TRBJ2-7; 8 positions agree with TRBD2. CDR1 and CDR2 (germline): MDHEN, SYDVKM. This CDR3 is 17 amino acids long. The V segment lost 6 bases and the J segment 4 bases; nucleotides outside the gene matches: 17.

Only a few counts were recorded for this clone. CDR3 sequence (DNA): TGTGCCAGCAGCGTCGGACTAGCGGCCACAGATACGCAGTATTTT. Residues: CASSVGLAATDTQYF. V and J are TRBV7-9 and TRBJ2-3, with TRBD2 matching 10 bases. Germline V gives CDR1 SEHNR, CDR2 FQNEAQ (reference sequence). Trimming at V came to 5 bases and at J to 2 bases, leaving 4 bases not matched to a gene. The CDR3 consists of 15 residues.

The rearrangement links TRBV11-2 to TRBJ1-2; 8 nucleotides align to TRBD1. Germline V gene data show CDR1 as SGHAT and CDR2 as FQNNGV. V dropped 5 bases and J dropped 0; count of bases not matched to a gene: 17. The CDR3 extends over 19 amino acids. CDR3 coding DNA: TGTGCCAGCAGCCAGACCTTCTCTACCACAGGGGGGGCTAACTATGGCTACACCTTC. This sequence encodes CASSQTFSTTGGANYGYTF.

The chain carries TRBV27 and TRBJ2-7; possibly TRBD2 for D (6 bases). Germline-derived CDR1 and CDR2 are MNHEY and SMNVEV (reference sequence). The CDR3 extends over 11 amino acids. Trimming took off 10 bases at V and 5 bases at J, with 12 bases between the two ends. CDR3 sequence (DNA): TGTGCCACTAAAGCGGGCGACGAGCAGTACTTC. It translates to CATKAGDEQYF.

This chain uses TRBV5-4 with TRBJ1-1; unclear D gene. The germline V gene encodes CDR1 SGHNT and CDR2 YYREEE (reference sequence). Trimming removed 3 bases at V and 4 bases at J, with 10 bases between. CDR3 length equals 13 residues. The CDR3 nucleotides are TGTGCCAGCAGCTCTTGGGCGTTCACTGAAGCTTTCTTT. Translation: CASSSWAFTEAFF.

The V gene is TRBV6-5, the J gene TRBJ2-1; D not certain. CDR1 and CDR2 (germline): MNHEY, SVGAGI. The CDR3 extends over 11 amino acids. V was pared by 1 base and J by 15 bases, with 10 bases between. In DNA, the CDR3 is TGTGCCAGCAGTTACTTCTCTCGTCGGTTCTTC. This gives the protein CASSYFSRRFF.

The CDR3 loop is CATSSEKGFSYGYTF. The CDR3 nucleotides are TGTGCCACCAGCTCCGAGAAGGGGTTCAGCTATGGCTACACCTTC. V is TRBV15 and J is TRBJ1-2; D perhaps matches TRBD1 (5 bases). The CDR3 is 15 amino acids. Germline CDR1 and CDR2: LNHNV and YYDKDF (reference sequence). V lost 5 bases, J lost 4 bases, and 17 bases lay in between.

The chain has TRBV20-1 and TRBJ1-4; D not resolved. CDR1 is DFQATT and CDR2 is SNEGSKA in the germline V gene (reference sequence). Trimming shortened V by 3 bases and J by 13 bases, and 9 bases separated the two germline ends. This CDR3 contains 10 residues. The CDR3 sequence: CSASPDVLFF. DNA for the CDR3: TGCAGTGCTAGCCCAGATGTACTGTTTTTT.

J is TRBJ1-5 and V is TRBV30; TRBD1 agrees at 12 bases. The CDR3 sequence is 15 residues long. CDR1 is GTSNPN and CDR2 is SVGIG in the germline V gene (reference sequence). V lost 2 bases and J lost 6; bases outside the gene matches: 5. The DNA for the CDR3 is TGTGCCTGGAGTCACCGGGACAGGGGGCTTCAGCCCCAGCATTTT. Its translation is CAWSHRDRGLQPQHF. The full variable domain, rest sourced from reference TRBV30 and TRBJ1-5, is SQTIHQWPATLVQPVGSPLSLECTVEGTSNPNLYWYRQAAGRGLQLLFYSVGIGQISSEVPQNLSASRPQDRQFILSSKKLLLSDSGFYLCAWSHRDRGLQPQHFGDGTRLSIL.

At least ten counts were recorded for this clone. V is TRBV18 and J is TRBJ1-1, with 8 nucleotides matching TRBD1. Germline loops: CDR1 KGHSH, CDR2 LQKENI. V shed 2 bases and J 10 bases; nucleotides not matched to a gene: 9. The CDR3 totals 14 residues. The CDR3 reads CASSPSGGTGVAFF. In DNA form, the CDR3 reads TGTGCCAGCTCACCATCGGGTGGGACAGGTGTAGCTTTCTTT.

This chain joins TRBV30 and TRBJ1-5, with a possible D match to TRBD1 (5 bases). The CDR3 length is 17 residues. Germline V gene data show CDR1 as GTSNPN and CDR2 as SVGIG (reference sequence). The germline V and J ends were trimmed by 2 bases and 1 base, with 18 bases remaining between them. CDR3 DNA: TGTGCCTGGAGTATGGGGGGAGGGACGGTGAGCAATCAGCCCCAGCATTTT. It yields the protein CAWSMGGGTVSNQPQHF.